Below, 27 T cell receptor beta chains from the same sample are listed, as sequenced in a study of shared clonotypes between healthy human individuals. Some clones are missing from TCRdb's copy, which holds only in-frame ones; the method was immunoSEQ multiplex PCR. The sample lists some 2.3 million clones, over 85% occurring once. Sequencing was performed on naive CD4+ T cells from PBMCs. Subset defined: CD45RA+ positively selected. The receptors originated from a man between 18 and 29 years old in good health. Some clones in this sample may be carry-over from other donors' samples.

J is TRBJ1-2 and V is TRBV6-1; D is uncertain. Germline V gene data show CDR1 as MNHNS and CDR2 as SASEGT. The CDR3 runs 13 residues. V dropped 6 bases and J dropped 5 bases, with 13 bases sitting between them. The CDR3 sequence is CASSPTIIYGYTF. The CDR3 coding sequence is TGTGCCAGCAGCCCGACAATTATTTATGGCTACACCTTC.

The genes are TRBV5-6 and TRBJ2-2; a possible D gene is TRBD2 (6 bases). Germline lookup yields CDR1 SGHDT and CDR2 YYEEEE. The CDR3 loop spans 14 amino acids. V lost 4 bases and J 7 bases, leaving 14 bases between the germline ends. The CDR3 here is CASSGPPAGGELFF. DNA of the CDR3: TGTGCCAGCAGCGGACCGCCAGCGGGCGGGGAGCTGTTTTTT.

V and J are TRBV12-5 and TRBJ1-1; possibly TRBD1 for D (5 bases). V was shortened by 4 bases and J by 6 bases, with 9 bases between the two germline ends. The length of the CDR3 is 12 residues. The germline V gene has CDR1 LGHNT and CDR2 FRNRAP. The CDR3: CASGSRASEAFF. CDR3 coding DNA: TGTGCTAGTGGTTCCAGGGCCTCTGAAGCTTTCTTT. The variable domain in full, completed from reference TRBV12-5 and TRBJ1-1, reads DARVTQTPRHKVTEMGQEVTMRCQPILGHNTVFWYRQTMMQGLELLAYFRNRAPLDDSGMPKDRFSAEMPDATLATLKIQPSEPRDSAVYFCASGSRASEAFFGQGTRLTVV.

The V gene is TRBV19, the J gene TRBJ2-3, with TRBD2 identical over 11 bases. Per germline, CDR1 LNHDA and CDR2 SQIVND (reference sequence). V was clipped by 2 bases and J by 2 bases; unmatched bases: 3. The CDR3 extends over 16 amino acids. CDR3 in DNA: TGTGCCAGTAGTATACGACTAGCGGGGACCACAGATACGCAGTATTTT. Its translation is CASSIRLAGTTDTQYF.

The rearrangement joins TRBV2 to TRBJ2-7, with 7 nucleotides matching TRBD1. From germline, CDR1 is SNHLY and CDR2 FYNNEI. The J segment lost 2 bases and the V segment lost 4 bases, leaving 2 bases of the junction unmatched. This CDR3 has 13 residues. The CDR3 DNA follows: TGTGCCAGCAGTGTGGGACAGCCCTACGAGCAGTACTTC. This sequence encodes CASSVGQPYEQYF.

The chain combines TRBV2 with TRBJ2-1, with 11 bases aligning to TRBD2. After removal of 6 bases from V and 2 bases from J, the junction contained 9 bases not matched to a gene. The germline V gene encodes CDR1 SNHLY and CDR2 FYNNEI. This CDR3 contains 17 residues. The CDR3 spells CASSAYGTSGTYNEQFF. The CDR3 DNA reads TGTGCCAGCAGCGCCTACGGGACTAGCGGAACCTACAATGAGCAGTTCTTC.

This CDR3 reads CASGSGSIGPHEQYF. The CDR3 DNA reads as TGCGCCAGCGGGTCAGGGAGCATTGGGCCCCACGAGCAGTACTTC. The chain is built from TRBV5-1 and TRBJ2-7; D could derive from TRBD1 or TRBD2 (5 bases each). The germline CDR1 and CDR2 sequences are SGHRS and YFSETQ. The V gene lost 7 bases and the J gene lost 5 bases, with 22 bases spanning the gap. The CDR3 consists of 15 residues.

CDR3 sequence (DNA): TGTGCCAGCAGCCGCCGGGCCCCTGGGGCCAACGTCCTGACTTTC. Its translation is CASSRRAPGANVLTF. The genes are TRBV5-8 and TRBJ2-6; no clear D gene. Trimming removed 4 bases from V and 2 bases from J, with 10 bases in between. The CDR3 runs to 15 residues. The V gene's germline CDR1 is SGHTS and CDR2 YDEGEE.

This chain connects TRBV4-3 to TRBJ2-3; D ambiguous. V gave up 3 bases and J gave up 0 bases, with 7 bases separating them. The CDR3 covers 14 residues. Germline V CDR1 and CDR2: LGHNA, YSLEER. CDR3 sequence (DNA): TGCGCCAGCAGCCAGATGGACAGCACAGATACGCAGTATTTT. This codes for CASSQMDSTDTQYF.

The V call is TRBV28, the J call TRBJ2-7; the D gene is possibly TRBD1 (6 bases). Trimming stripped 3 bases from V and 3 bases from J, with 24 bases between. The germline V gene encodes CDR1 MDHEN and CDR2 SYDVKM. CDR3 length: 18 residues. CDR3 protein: CASSFWNQGSSVYYEQYF. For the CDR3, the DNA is TGTGCCAGCAGTTTTTGGAATCAGGGGTCGTCGGTTTACTACGAGCAGTACTTC. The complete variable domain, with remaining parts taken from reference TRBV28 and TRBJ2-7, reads DVKVTQSSRYLVKRTGEKVFLECVQDMDHENMFWYRQDPGLGLRLIYFSYDVKMKEKGDIPEGYSVSREKKERFSLILESASTNQTSMYLCASSFWNQGSSVYYEQYFGPGTRLTVT.

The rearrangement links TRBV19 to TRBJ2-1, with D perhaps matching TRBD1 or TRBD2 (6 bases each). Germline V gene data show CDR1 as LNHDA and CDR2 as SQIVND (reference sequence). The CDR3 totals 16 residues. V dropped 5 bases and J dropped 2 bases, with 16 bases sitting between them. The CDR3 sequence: CASSARGTSTYNEQFF. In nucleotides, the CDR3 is TGTGCCAGTAGTGCTCGGGGGACATCAACCTACAATGAGCAGTTCTTC.

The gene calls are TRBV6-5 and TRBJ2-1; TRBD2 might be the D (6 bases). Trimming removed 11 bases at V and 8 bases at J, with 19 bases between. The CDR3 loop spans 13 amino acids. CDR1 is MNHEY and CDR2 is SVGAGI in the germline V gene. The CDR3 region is CAARAGTLDEQFF. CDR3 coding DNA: TGTGCCGCACGCGCGGGGACCCTCGATGAGCAGTTCTTC.

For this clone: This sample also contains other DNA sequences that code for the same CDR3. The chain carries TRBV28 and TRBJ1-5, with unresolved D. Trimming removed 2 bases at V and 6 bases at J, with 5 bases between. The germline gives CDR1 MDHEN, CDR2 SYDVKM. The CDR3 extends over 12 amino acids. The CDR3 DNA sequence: TGTGCCAGCAGTTTACCCGGTCAGCCCCAGCATTTT. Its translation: CASSLPGQPQHF.

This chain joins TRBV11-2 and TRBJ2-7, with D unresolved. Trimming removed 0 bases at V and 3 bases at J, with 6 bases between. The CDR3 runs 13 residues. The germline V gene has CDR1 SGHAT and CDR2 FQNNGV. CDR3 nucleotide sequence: TGTGCCAGCAGCTTAGATCCAGTCTACGAGCAGTACTTC. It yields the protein CASSLDPVYEQYF.

The CDR3 sequence: CASSLAAATNEKLFF. CDR3 bases: TGTGCCAGCAGCTTGGCGGCGGCAACTAATGAAAAACTGTTTTTT. The chain has TRBV5-6 and TRBJ1-4; no reliable D call. This CDR3 contains 15 residues. Trimming shortened V by 0 bases and J by 0 bases, and 6 bases separated the two germline ends. Germline CDR1 SGHDT, CDR2 YYEEEE. Looking up the rest from reference TRBV5-6 and TRBJ1-4 gives the full variable domain: DAGVTQSPTHLIKTRGQQVTLRCSPKSGHDTVSWYQQALGQGPQFIFQYYEEEERQRGNFPDRFSGHQFPNYSSELNVNALLLGDSALYLCASSLAAATNEKLFFGSGTQLSVL.

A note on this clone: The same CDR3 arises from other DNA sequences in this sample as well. The CDR3 loop reads CATGYQETQYF. DNA of the CDR3: TGTGCCACGGGATACCAAGAGACCCAGTACTTC. The V and J genes are TRBV2 and TRBJ2-5; possible D gene TRBD2, 5 bases. Germline V gene data show CDR1 as SNHLY and CDR2 as FYNNEI. V was clipped by 10 bases and J by 0 bases, with 6 bases between them. The length of the CDR3 is 11 residues.

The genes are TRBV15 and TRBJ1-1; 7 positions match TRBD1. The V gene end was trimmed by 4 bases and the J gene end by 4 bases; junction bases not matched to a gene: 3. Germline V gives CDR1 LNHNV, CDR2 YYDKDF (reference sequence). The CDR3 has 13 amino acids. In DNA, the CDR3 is TGTGCCACCAGCACCGGGACAGCCACTGAAGCTTTCTTT. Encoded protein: CATSTGTATEAFF.

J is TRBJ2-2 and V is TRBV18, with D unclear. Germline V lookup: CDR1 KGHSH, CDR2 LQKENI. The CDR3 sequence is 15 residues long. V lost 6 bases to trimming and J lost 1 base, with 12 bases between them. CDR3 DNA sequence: TGTGCCAGCTCCCCAAATGAAGAGAACACCGGGGAGCTGTTTTTT. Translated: CASSPNEENTGELFF.

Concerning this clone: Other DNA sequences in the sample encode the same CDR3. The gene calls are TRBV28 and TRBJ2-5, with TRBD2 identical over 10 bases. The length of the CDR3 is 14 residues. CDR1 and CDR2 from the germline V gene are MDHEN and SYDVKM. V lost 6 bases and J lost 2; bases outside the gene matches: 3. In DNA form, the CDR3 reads TGTGCCAGCAGCAAAGCGGGAGGGCAAGAGACCCAGTACTTC. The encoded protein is CASSKAGGQETQYF.

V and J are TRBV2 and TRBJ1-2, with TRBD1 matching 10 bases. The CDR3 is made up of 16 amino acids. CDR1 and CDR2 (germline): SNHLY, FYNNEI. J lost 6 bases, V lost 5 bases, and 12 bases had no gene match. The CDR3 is CASSQIGQGVSHGYTF. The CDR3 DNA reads TGTGCCAGCAGTCAAATCGGACAGGGGGTATCTCATGGCTACACCTTC.

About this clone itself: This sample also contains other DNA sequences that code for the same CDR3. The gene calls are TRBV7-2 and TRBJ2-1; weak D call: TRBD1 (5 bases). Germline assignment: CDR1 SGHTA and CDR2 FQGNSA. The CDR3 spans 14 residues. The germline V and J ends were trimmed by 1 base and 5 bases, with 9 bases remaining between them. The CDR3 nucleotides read TGTGCCAGCAGCTTAGGGGGCAGCAACAATGAGCAGTTCTTC. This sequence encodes CASSLGGSNNEQFF.

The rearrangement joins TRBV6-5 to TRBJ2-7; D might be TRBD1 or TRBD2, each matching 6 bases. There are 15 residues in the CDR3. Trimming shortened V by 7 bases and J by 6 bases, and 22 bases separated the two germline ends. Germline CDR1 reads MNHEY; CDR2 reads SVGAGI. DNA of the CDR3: TGTGCCAGCAAGGCGTCGGGGGCCTTGGGAACCGAGCAGTACTTC. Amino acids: CASKASGALGTEQYF.

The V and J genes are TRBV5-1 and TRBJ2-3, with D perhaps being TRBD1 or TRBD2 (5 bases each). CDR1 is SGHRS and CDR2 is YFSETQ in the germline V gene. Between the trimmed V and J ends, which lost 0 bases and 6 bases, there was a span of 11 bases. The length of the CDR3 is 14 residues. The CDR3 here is CASSLALGVDTQYF. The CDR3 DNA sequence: TGCGCCAGCAGCTTGGCCCTGGGGGTCGATACGCAGTATTTT.

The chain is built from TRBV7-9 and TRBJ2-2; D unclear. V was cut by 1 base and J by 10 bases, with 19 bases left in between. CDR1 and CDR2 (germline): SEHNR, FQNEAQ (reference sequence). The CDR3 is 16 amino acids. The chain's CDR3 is CASSLGERKGSAELFF. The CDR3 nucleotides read TGTGCCAGCAGCTTAGGGGAAAGAAAAGGATCAGCGGAGCTGTTTTTT.

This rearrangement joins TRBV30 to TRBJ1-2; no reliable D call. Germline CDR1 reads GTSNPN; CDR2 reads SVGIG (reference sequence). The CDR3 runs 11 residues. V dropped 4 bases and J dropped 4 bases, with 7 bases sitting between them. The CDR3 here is CAWKMSYGYTF. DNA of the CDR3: TGTGCCTGGAAGATGTCCTATGGCTACACCTTC.

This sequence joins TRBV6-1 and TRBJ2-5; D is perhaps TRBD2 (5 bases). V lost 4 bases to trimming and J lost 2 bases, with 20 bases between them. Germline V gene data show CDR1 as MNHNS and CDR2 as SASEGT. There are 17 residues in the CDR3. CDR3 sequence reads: CASSALDFLPRQETQYF. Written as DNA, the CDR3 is TGTGCCAGCAGTGCCCTGGACTTTCTTCCCCGACAAGAGACCCAGTACTTC.

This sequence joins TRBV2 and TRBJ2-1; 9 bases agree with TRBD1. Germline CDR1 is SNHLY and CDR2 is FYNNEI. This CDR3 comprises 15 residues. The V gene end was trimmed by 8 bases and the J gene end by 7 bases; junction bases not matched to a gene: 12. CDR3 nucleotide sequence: TGTGCCAGCCTAATACCGGGACAGGGTAGTAATGAGCAGTTCTTC. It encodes CASLIPGQGSNEQFF.